Listed below are T cell receptor beta chains from one sample, sequenced in a study of T cells in narcolepsy. The protocol was immunoSEQ multiplex PCR, while the TCRdb copy is restricted to in-frame clones and leaves out a portion. Of approximately 17,000 clones in the sample, 55% to 75% were seen once. The sequenced material came from CD45RA- memory CD8+ T cells from PBMCs. These receptors came from a human donor with narcolepsy. CDR3s include the opening cysteine and the closing phenylalanine or tryptophan. The D gene is left open where the match is weak. Size is omitted from some rows. Given values are once, few, many or a class for expanded clones.

D gene: TRBD2; V gene: TRBV9; clone size: -; J gene: TRBJ2-1; CDR3 DNA: TGTGCCAGCAGCCCCCTGGCGGGAGTTGACAATGAGCAGTTCTTC; CDR3 protein: CASSPLAGVDNEQFF
D gene: -; V gene: TRBV6-5; clone size: -; J gene: TRBJ2-7; CDR3 DNA: TGTGCCAGCAGGGGACCCTCCTACGAGCAGTACTTC; CDR3 protein: CASRGPSYEQYF
D gene: -; V gene: TRBV5-1; clone size: once; J gene: TRBJ2-1; CDR3 DNA: TGCGCCAGCAGCTTATCAAGTAATGAGCAGTTCTTC; CDR3 protein: CASSLSSNEQFF
D gene: -; V gene: TRBV11-1; clone size: few; J gene: TRBJ1-1; CDR3 DNA: TGTGCCAGCAGTCGGGATGACCGAGGACTGAACACTGAAGCTTTCTTT; CDR3 protein: CASSRDDRGLNTEAFF
D gene: -; V gene: TRBV6-1; clone size: -; J gene: TRBJ2-1; CDR3 DNA: TGTGCCAGCGACGCAAAGCAGTTCTTC; CDR3 protein: CASDAKQFF
D gene: -; V gene: TRBV28; clone size: -; J gene: TRBJ2-7; CDR3 DNA: TGTGCCAGCACGCGGGCAGGGGGGAACTACGAGCAGTACTTC; CDR3 protein: CASTRAGGNYEQYF
D gene: -; V gene: TRBV9; clone size: once; J gene: TRBJ2-3; CDR3 DNA: TGTGCCAGCAGCGTATTCGGCGGGACAATCACAGATACGCAGTATTTT; CDR3 protein: CASSVFGGTITDTQYF
D gene: TRBD1; V gene: TRBV11-2; clone size: -; J gene: TRBJ2-7; CDR3 DNA: TGTGCCAGCACCTTAGGGACAGGCGGCTACGAGCAGTACTTC; CDR3 protein: CASTLGTGGYEQYF
D gene: TRBD1; V gene: TRBV7-9; clone size: few; J gene: TRBJ1-2; CDR3 DNA: TGTGCCAGCAGCCTCGGGACAGATAACTATGGCTACACCTTC; CDR3 protein: CASSLGTDNYGYTF
D gene: -; V gene: TRBV19; clone size: few; J gene: TRBJ2-1; CDR3 DNA: TGTGCCAGTAGTCCCCCCCGACTAGGGGAGAACAATGAGCAGTTCTTC; CDR3 protein: CASSPPRLGENNEQFF
D gene: -; V gene: TRBV13; clone size: -; J gene: TRBJ2-2; CDR3 DNA: TGTGCCAGCACCCACGACGACACCGGGGAGCTGTTTTTT; CDR3 protein: CASTHDDTGELFF
D gene: -; V gene: TRBV25-1; clone size: -; J gene: TRBJ2-7; CDR3 DNA: TGTGCCAGCAGTGAATCGGGCCATCGGTCAGGGCCCGACTACGAGCAGTACTTC; CDR3 protein: CASSESGHRSGPDYEQYF
D gene: -; V gene: TRBV4-1; clone size: -; J gene: TRBJ2-3; CDR3 DNA: TGCGCCAGCAGCCAAACAGTGGACTTGAGGAATACGCAGTATTTT; CDR3 protein: CASSQTVDLRNTQYF
D gene: -; V gene: TRBV7-8; clone size: -; J gene: TRBJ1-2; CDR3 DNA: TGTGCCAGCAGCGCACGGACCTATGGCTACACCTTC; CDR3 protein: CASSARTYGYTF
D gene: TRBD2; V gene: TRBV7-6; clone size: -; J gene: TRBJ2-5; CDR3 DNA: TGTGCCAGCAGCTTAGGTACGGGGGGATTGGAGACCCAGTACTTC; CDR3 protein: CASSLGTGGLETQYF
D gene: -; V gene: TRBV2; clone size: once; J gene: TRBJ2-1; CDR3 DNA: TGTGCCAGCAGCCCCGACAATGAGCAGTTCTTC; CDR3 protein: CASSPDNEQFF
D gene: -; V gene: TRBV9; clone size: few; J gene: TRBJ2-3; CDR3 DNA: TGTGCCAGCACCCTCGGAAAAGCCACAGATACGCAGTATTTT; CDR3 protein: CASTLGKATDTQYF
D gene: -; V gene: TRBV10-2; clone size: -; J gene: TRBJ1-3; CDR3 DNA: TGCGCCACCCAGGGGGGAAACACCATATATTTT; CDR3 protein: CATQGGNTIYF
D gene: TRBD2; V gene: TRBV9; clone size: few; J gene: TRBJ2-3; CDR3 DNA: TGTGCCAGCAGCGTCGAGGGTAGCGGGGGGTCAACAGATACGCAGTATTTT; CDR3 protein: CASSVEGSGGSTDTQYF
D gene: -; V gene: TRBV21-1; clone size: -; J gene: TRBJ1-4; CDR3 DNA: TGTGCCAGCAGCCGTCCGGGACACACTAATGAAAAACTGTTTTTT; CDR3 protein: CASSRPGHTNEKLFF
D gene: -; V gene: TRBV27; clone size: -; J gene: TRBJ2-7; CDR3 DNA: TGTGCCAGTTCCCAGGGGCGGTACCCCTACGAGCAGTACTTC; CDR3 protein: CASSQGRYPYEQYF
D gene: -; V gene: TRBV5-4; clone size: few; J gene: TRBJ2-3; CDR3 DNA: TGTGCCAGCAGCTCTTACGCGGCCACAGATACGCAGTATTTT; CDR3 protein: CASSSYAATDTQYF
D gene: -; V gene: TRBV13; clone size: medium-sized; J gene: TRBJ1-2; CDR3 DNA: TGTGCCAGCACCAGGCCGAGCTGGGGCGAGGTTCATGGCTACACCTTC; CDR3 protein: CASTRPSWGEVHGYTF
D gene: TRBD2; V gene: TRBV28; clone size: -; J gene: TRBJ2-1; CDR3 DNA: TGTGCCAGCAGTTTACTAGCGGAGCCTTACAATGAGCAGTTCTTC; CDR3 protein: CASSLLAEPYNEQFF
D gene: -; V gene: TRBV7-9; clone size: medium-sized; J gene: TRBJ1-5; CDR3 DNA: TGTGCCGTCAAAACAGGGAATCAGCCCCAGCATTTT; CDR3 protein: CAVKTGNQPQHF
D gene: -; V gene: TRBV7-7; clone size: -; J gene: TRBJ2-1; CDR3 DNA: TGTGCCAGCAGCTTAGGACTTACAAAATTCAATGAGCAGTTCTTC; CDR3 protein: CASSLGLTKFNEQFF